What follows describes a single T cell receptor (beta chain). No antigen is known for it. A much larger clone lies one base from this, so it may be a read error. This sample is drawn from a study of neurological immune-mediated disorders. 5'RACE with 10-nucleotide random UMIs produced the cDNA. MiXCR, applied by TCRdb to the 5' RACE reads, yields one record per CDR3 protein. The sample consists of about 48,000 distinct CDR3 sequences, 10% of them appearing once. For the unsorted libraries, 2 million PBMCs stored at -80 C served as input. Overall study results and limits: TCR-beta repertoires seemed private in all groups, with no expanded CDR3 amino acid sequences shared. Patients with HTLV-1-associated myelopathy showed the most TCR clonal expansion. Those with multiple sclerosis showed the least, falling below healthy controls.

V shed 10 bases and J shed 3 bases, with 20 bases lying between them. The CDR3 has 15 residues. CDR1 and CDR2 from the germline V gene are SGHNT and YENEEA. The receptor was derived from a middle-aged woman with HTLV-1-associated myelopathy (HAM/TSP). V and J are TRBV11-3 and TRBJ2-3; D not resolved. The sequencing input was PBMCs. The CDR3 nucleotides are TGTGCCAACAGTTCCCAATCCTCCACGACAGATACGCAGTATTTT. Translated, it gives CANSSQSSTTDTQYF.